This T cell receptor beta chain was observed in a study of cytomegalovirus exposure and HLA in healthy donors. Study-level points and caveats: The likely origin of a cluster of highly shared sequence variants was a sequencing artifact. There were some public TCRs occurring in many donors, but most TCR sequences were rare.

As regards this clone: Its antigen is still unknown.

The PCR employed 60 Vbeta primers together with 13 Jbeta primers. Here immunoSEQ multiplex PCR was the method, and the copy in TCRdb shows in-frame clones only, minus some. Here the sample spans some 170,000 clones, 82% being singletons. Per the germline V gene, CDR1 is SGHDT and CDR2 is YYEEEE. CDR3 length: 15 residues. V was clipped by 3 bases and J by 6 bases; unmatched bases: 12. The chain links TRBV5-6 to TRBJ2-7; 7 nucleotides match TRBD2. This TCR was recovered from a girl under 18 in good health and CMV-seropositive. Material: PBMCs. The CDR3 protein is CASSSGSGASGEQYF. Here the CDR3 DNA reads TGTGCCAGCAGCTCCGGGAGCGGGGCCTCTGGCGAGCAGTACTTC.